The rows below give T cell receptor beta chains drawn from one sample of a study of blood T cell repertoires in COVID-19. The protocol was immunoSEQ multiplex PCR, while the TCRdb copy is restricted to in-frame clones and leaves out a portion. Of around 150,000 clones listed, about 86% are singletons. Material: peripheral blood. The receptor source for this set is a man aged 55 to 69 with acute or convalescent COVID-19. Each CDR3 is given with its conserved first and last residue. A D gene is named only where the DNA matches it firmly. A row's size may be missing; if present it is once, few, many or a size class.

clone size	D gene	V gene	J gene	CDR3 protein	CDR3 DNA
once	TRBD1	TRBV9	TRBJ1-5	CASSNNGQGVEPQHF	TGTGCCAGCAGCAACAATGGACAGGGGGTGGAGCCCCAGCATTTT
-	-	TRBV28	TRBJ2-2	CASSLRALTNTGELFF	TGTGCCAGCAGCTTGCGGGCCCTTACGAACACCGGGGAGCTGTTTTTT
-	TRBD1	TRBV5-4	TRBJ2-1	CASSLNRGTGISYNEQFF	TGTGCCAGCAGCTTAAACAGAGGGACAGGGATTTCCTACAATGAGCAGTTCTTC
few	-	TRBV27	TRBJ1-2	CASSPYRVEAGKHGSGYTF	TGTGCCAGCAGTCCTTACAGGGTAGAGGCCGGGAAGCATGGTAGCGGCTACACCTTC
-	TRBD2	TRBV11-3	TRBJ2-1	CASSLPRPGGDNEQFF	TGTGCCAGCAGCTTACCCCGACCGGGGGGGGACAATGAGCAGTTCTTC
once	-	TRBV11-2	TRBJ1-3	CASSLGGNSGNTIYF	TGTGCCAGCAGCCTGGGGGGGAACTCTGGAAACACCATATATTTT
-	-	TRBV5-1	TRBJ2-1	CASSFSGNFVYNEQFF	TGCGCCAGCAGCTTCTCCGGGAATTTTGTCTACAATGAGCAGTTCTTC
-	-	TRBV28	TRBJ1-3	CASSPSGGTGNTIYF	TGTGCCAGCAGCCCTTCTGGGGGGACTGGAAACACCATATATTTT
-	-	TRBV14	TRBJ2-1	CASSHLGVSSYNEQFF	TGTGCCAGCAGCCACCTCGGGGTTAGCTCCTACAATGAGCAGTTCTTC
-	-	TRBV7-3	TRBJ1-1	CASSSGMNTEAFF	TGTGCCAGCAGCTCGGGGATGAACACTGAAGCTTTCTTT
-	-	TRBV30	TRBJ1-4	CAWELGRREKLFF	TGTGCCTGGGAGCTGGGGCGGCGGGAAAAACTGTTTTTT
once	-	TRBV20-1	TRBJ1-2	CSASSGRGYTF	TGCAGTGCTAGTTCGGGGAGAGGCTACACCTTC
-	-	TRBV3-1/TRBV3-2	TRBJ1-5	CASSQRGSNQPQHF	TGTGCCAGCAGCCAAAGGGGGAGCAATCAGCCCCAGCATTTT
once	-	TRBV9	TRBJ2-1	CASSVGQLPNEQFF	TGTGCCAGCAGCGTCGGACAGCTCCCCAATGAGCAGTTCTTC
-	TRBD2	TRBV2	TRBJ2-1	CASSGTSGRGEQFF	TGTGCCAGCAGTGGGACTAGCGGGAGGGGTGAGCAGTTCTTC
-	-	TRBV24-1	TRBJ1-2	CATSDARATGKSLPNYGYTF	TGTGCCACCAGTGACGCCAGGGCCACAGGGAAGTCTTTGCCCAACTATGGCTACACCTTC
-	-	TRBV19	TRBJ1-5	CASSLLHQPQHF	TGTGCCAGTAGTTTACTACATCAGCCCCAGCATTTT
-	-	TRBV18	TRBJ1-3	CASSPLSGSGNTIYF	TGTGCCAGCTCACCGCTCTCGGGCTCTGGAAACACCATATATTTT
-	-	TRBV5-1	TRBJ2-1	CASSLLENEQFF	TGCGCCAGCAGTCTTCTAGAGAATGAGCAGTTCTTC
-	TRBD1	TRBV27	TRBJ1-2	CASSLAAHRGHGYTF	TGTGCCAGCAGTTTAGCGGCCCACAGGGGGCATGGCTACACCTTC
-	-	TRBV5-1	TRBJ2-1	CASSAYYNEQFF	TGCGCCAGCAGCGCCTACTACAATGAGCAGTTCTTC
-	-	TRBV21-1	TRBJ1-5	CASSSDRGDNQPQHF	TGTGCCAGCAGCTCGGACAGGGGGGACAATCAGCCCCAGCATTTT
once	TRBD2	TRBV30	TRBJ2-5	CAWTGLAGASETQYF	TGTGCCTGGACCGGACTAGCGGGAGCAAGTGAGACCCAGTACTTC
-	-	TRBV2	TRBJ1-3	CASGDPISGNTIYF	TGTGCCAGCGGAGACCCTATCTCTGGAAACACCATATATTTT
-	TRBD1	TRBV5-1	TRBJ1-1	CASSSDRGPGGLNTEAFF	TGCGCCAGCAGCTCGGACAGGGGGCCAGGAGGGTTGAACACTGAAGCTTTCTTT
-	-	TRBV15	TRBJ1-1	CATSGGGVDTEAFF	TGTGCCACCAGCGGCGGGGGAGTGGACACTGAAGCTTTCTTT
once	-	TRBV14	TRBJ2-7	CASSHRYEQYF	TGTGCCAGCAGCCATCGCTACGAGCAGTACTTC
-	TRBD1	TRBV18	TRBJ1-4	CASSPGTGGGREKLFF	TGTGCCAGCTCACCCGGGACAGGGGGCGGACGTGAAAAACTGTTTTTT
-	-	TRBV7-9	TRBJ1-2	CASSWVEGLGYTF	TGTGCCAGCAGCTGGGTGGAGGGTCTTGGCTACACCTTC
-	TRBD2	TRBV7-9	TRBJ2-7	CASRPTSGYEQYF	TGTGCCAGCAGGCCGACTAGCGGCTACGAGCAGTACTTC
-	-	TRBV11-2	TRBJ2-7	CASSLDLREQYF	TGTGCCAGCAGCTTAGATTTGCGGGAGCAGTACTTC
-	-	TRBV5-1	TRBJ2-1	CASSLVGNSNEQFF	TGCGCCAGCAGCTTGGTCGGGAACTCGAATGAGCAGTTCTTC
-	TRBD2	TRBV9	TRBJ2-2	CASGLAGEGKAGELFF	TGTGCCAGCGGACTAGCGGGAGAGGGAAAGGCCGGGGAGCTGTTTTTT
-	TRBD2	TRBV10-3	TRBJ2-7	CAISEGTTPPYEQYF	TGTGCCATCAGTGAGGGGACTACTCCTCCCTACGAGCAGTACTTC
-	-	TRBV29-1	TRBJ2-3	CSVPGAGTDTQYF	TGCAGCGTCCCTGGGGCAGGGACAGATACGCAGTATTTT
-	-	TRBV19	TRBJ1-5	CASAGQSSNQPQHF	TGTGCCTCTGCGGGCCAGAGTAGCAATCAGCCCCAGCATTTT
-	TRBD2	TRBV18	TRBJ2-1	CASSPGGLAGGSYNEQFF	TGTGCCAGCTCACCAGGCGGACTAGCGGGAGGTTCCTACAATGAGCAGTTCTTC
-	-	TRBV18	TRBJ2-6	CASSPVPTASGANVLTF	TGTGCCAGCTCACCGGTCCCGACAGCCTCTGGGGCCAACGTCCTGACTTTC
-	-	TRBV18	TRBJ2-7	CASSPAAGYYEQYF	TGTGCCAGCTCACCAGCAGCAGGATACTACGAGCAGTACTTC
-	TRBD1	TRBV28	TRBJ2-7	CGTGQGYEQYF	TGTGGGACGGGACAGGGGTACGAGCAGTACTTC
-	TRBD2	TRBV30	TRBJ2-3	CAWSGLAGGRTDTQYF	TGTGCCTGGAGCGGACTAGCGGGAGGCCGAACAGATACGCAGTATTTT
-	TRBD1	TRBV5-3	TRBJ2-2	CARSPDRGPTGELFF	TGTGCCAGAAGCCCGGACAGGGGGCCAACCGGGGAGCTGTTTTTT
-	TRBD1	TRBV19	TRBJ2-1	CASRTRPGQGAYNEQFF	TGTGCCAGTAGAACAAGACCGGGACAGGGCGCTTACAATGAGCAGTTCTTC
-	TRBD2	TRBV29-1	TRBJ2-5	CSALGLAELIQETQYF	TGCAGCGCCCTGGGACTAGCGGAGCTAATCCAAGAGACCCAGTACTTC
-	-	TRBV10-1	TRBJ1-1	CASSENTGNTEAFF	TGCGCCAGCAGTGAGAACACAGGGAACACTGAAGCTTTCTTT
-	-	TRBV18	TRBJ2-1	CASSKIPVGPEKFF	TGTGCCAGCTCAAAAATCCCGGTTGGTCCTGAAAAGTTCTTC
-	TRBD1	TRBV19	TRBJ2-2	CASRTWSGTGVTGELFF	TGTGCCAGTAGAACTTGGTCCGGGACAGGGGTCACCGGGGAGCTGTTTTTT
-	-	TRBV7-9	TRBJ1-4	CASSSTGSYNEKLFF	TGTGCCAGCAGCTCTACAGGAAGTTATAATGAAAAACTGTTTTTT
-	TRBD2	TRBV2	TRBJ2-5	CASSDGSGSLETQYF	TGTGCCAGCAGTGACGGTAGCGGGAGCCTGGAGACCCAGTACTTC
-	TRBD1	TRBV6-6	TRBJ1-2	CAARGVGRGIYGYTF	TGTGCCGCGCGCGGAGTCGGCAGGGGGATATATGGCTACACCTTC
few	-	TRBV7-6	TRBJ1-6	CASSLDQRSPLHF	TGTGCCAGCAGCTTAGATCAGCGATCACCCCTCCACTTT
-	-	TRBV18	TRBJ2-7	CASSPGGDRSYEQYF	TGTGCCAGCTCACCAGGAGGGGATAGGTCCTACGAGCAGTACTTC
-	-	TRBV11-2	TRBJ2-3	CASSLIAGLTDTQYF	TGTGCCAGCAGCTTAATCGCGGGGCTCACAGATACGCAGTATTTT
once	TRBD1	TRBV28	TRBJ1-6	CASSPAGGSYNSPLHF	TGTGCCAGCAGCCCCGCAGGGGGCTCCTATAATTCACCCCTCCACTTT
-	-	TRBV10-3	TRBJ2-1	CAISESRRGEQFF	TGTGCCATCAGTGAGTCACGTCGAGGGGAGCAGTTCTTC